This T cell receptor beta chain derives from a study of brain T cells in children with intractable seizures. Study-wide results and limits: Absence of clones before surgery may stem from lower sequencing depth.

Details on this clone: Its specificity is not known.

Only in-frame clones appear in the TCRdb table, and some are missing; sequencing was by immunoSEQ multiplex PCR. The table lists 110,000 or so clones, 85% to 95% of them singletons, with 3.8% in the top ten. The sequenced cases were selected for having the highest brain T cell transcript signatures. Before surgery, patients took at least one anti-epileptic drug. The sequence came from a boy younger than two with hemimegalencephaly and intractable seizures. The sequenced sample was peripheral blood, obtained at surgery.

This CDR3 is CASSPGGNGYTF. The CDR3 DNA reads TGTGCCAGCAGCCCCGGAGGGAATGGCTACACCTTC. V and J are TRBV5-6 and TRBJ1-2; D remains ambiguous. There are 12 residues in the CDR3. Germline CDR1 SGHDT, CDR2 YYEEEE. The ends were cut back, 4 bases at V and 6 bases at J, with 10 bases in the middle.